This T cell receptor beta chain was sequenced in a study of CD8 T cells in ankylosing spondylitis. TCRdb used MiXCR to reprocess the 5' RACE reads, holding one entry per CDR3 protein. The data contain roughly 230,000 distinct CDR3 sequences, 8% to 9% of them seen just once; the ten biggest clones take up 4% to 5.5%. The CDR3 contains 14 residues. V lost 1 base and J lost 5, with 12 bases in between. Germline V gene sequence: CDR1 KGHSH, CDR2 LQKENI. This clonotype was observed at least ten times. The material sequenced was blood, either unsorted or a sorted T cell fraction (not recorded which). This chain joins TRBV18 and TRBJ2-7; D gene uncertain. The clonotype was recovered from a female donor with ankylosing spondylitis or in good health (not recorded which). The CDR3 is CASSPHLGPDEQYF. The CDR3 coding sequence is TGTGCCAGCTCACCACATCTAGGGCCCGACGAGCAGTACTTC.